The entry below gives a single T cell receptor (beta chain) sequence along with its context. The antigen is unknown. The entry originates in a study of T cell responses to AZD1222 COVID-19 vaccine. V was trimmed by 8 bases and J by 10 bases, leaving 20 bases between them. This CDR3 is built from 13 residues. Germline loops: CDR1 MNHEY, CDR2 SVGAGI. Repertoires were generated with immunoSEQ multiplex PCR, while TCRdb's copy carries only in-frame clones and drops some. The data hold more than 90,000 clones, with more than 75% observed a single time. General study findings and limits: In a largely white British group with more females than males, clonal diversity was possibly underestimated. Recipients of two AZD1222 doses showed rising Spike-specific TCR breadth and depth. Reportedly, nearly half of unique spike TCRs recognized epitopes outside B.1.351/B.1.1.7 mutations.

The rearrangement joins TRBV6-5 to TRBJ1-1; perhaps TRBD1 as D (5 bases). The sample here was peripheral blood, taken 28 days after the second AZD1222 dose. The sequence derives from an adult who received the AZD1222 COVID-19 vaccine. The CDR3 sequence: CASDWGGKGGAFF. The CDR3 nucleotides read TGTGCCAGCGATTGGGGGGGGAAAGGCGGAGCTTTCTTT.